Following are 30 T cell receptor beta chains from one sample sequenced in a study of cytomegalovirus exposure and HLA in healthy donors. Profiled with immunoSEQ multiplex PCR; TCRdb holds only in-frame clones, not every one. The repertoire consists of about 280,000 clones, with roughly 88% occurring once and the leading ten covering around 0.9%. Sequencing was carried out using PBMCs. The receptor set was obtained from a woman aged 18-29 years in good health and CMV-seronegative.

This rearrangement joins TRBV4-2 to TRBJ1-4, with D perhaps TRBD1 (5 bases). Trimming took 8 bases from V and 0 from J, leaving 13 bases between them. The CDR3 sequence is 15 residues long. Germline V CDR1 and CDR2: LGHNA, YNFKEQ. CDR3 bases: TGTGCCAGCTTAGCACAGGTTTCAACTAATGAAAAACTGTTTTTT. Translating gives CASLAQVSTNEKLFF.

This clone was counted between two and nine times. The CDR3 is CASSLWGGMNSPLHF. CDR3 bases: TGTGCCAGCAGCTTGTGGGGGGGAATGAATTCACCCCTCCACTTT. The genes are TRBV11-2 and TRBJ1-6; possibly TRBD1 for D (5 bases). V was cut by 3 bases and J by 7 bases, with 13 bases left in between. Germline lookup yields CDR1 SGHAT and CDR2 FQNNGV. The length of the CDR3 is 15 residues.

The DNA for the CDR3 is TGTGCCAGCAAGAGCCGGTCTCAGCCCCAGCATTTT. It specifies CASKSRSQPQHF. This sequence joins TRBV28 and TRBJ1-5; D gene uncertain. Germline V gene sequence: CDR1 MDHEN, CDR2 SYDVKM. Between the trimmed V and J ends, which lost 7 bases and 6 bases, there was a span of 10 bases. The CDR3 is 12 amino acids.

The rearrangement links TRBV19 to TRBJ2-7; TRBD1 aligns across 8 bases. Germline loops: CDR1 LNHDA, CDR2 SQIVND (reference sequence). The CDR3 has 14 amino acids. With 3 bases clipped from V and 1 base from J, the junction kept 2 bases outside the gene matches. DNA for the CDR3: TGTGCCAGTAGTATGTGGACAGGGTCCTACGAGCAGTACTTC. Its protein is CASSMWTGSYEQYF.

Turning to this clone: One junction end does not reproduce the germline sequence, and a read error may be involved. V is TRBV6-5 and J is TRBJ1-1; 9 positions match TRBD1. Germline values: CDR1 MNHEY, CDR2 SVGAGI. The CDR3 is made up of 15 amino acids. CDR3 region: CASRYLQGARAEAFF. CDR3 DNA sequence: TGTGCCAGCAGGTACTTACAGGGGGCGCGGGCTGAAGCTTTCTTT.

The chain joins TRBV13 to TRBJ2-2, with unresolved D. The CDR3 extends over 14 amino acids. Germline loops: CDR1 PRHDT, CDR2 FYEKMQ (reference sequence). V was cut by 8 bases and J by 4 bases, with 14 bases left in between. This CDR3 is CASGPTPGTGELFF. The CDR3 nucleotides are TGTGCCAGCGGCCCTACTCCGGGCACCGGGGAGCTGTTTTTT. The whole variable domain, remainder taken from reference TRBV13 and TRBJ2-2, is AAGVIQSPRHLIKEKRETATLKCYPIPRHDTVYWYQQGPGQDPQFLISFYEKMQSDKGSIPDRFSAQQFSDYHSELNMSSLELGDSALYFCASGPTPGTGELFFGEGSRLTVL.

This clone was counted a few times. The chain carries TRBV28 and TRBJ1-5, with TRBD1 as a possible D gene (5 bases). Per germline, CDR1 MDHEN and CDR2 SYDVKM. V gave up 6 bases and J gave up 0 bases, with 12 bases separating them. The CDR3 totals 15 residues. CDR3 region: CASRSDISSNQPQHF. In DNA, the CDR3 is TGTGCCAGCAGATCGGACATCAGTAGCAATCAGCCCCAGCATTTT.

The J gene is TRBJ2-2, the V gene TRBV7-7, with TRBD1 matching 7 bases. Trimming removed 2 bases from V and 1 base from J; junction bases left unmatched: 4. Germline CDR1 is SSHAT and CDR2 is FNYEAQ (reference sequence). The CDR3 runs 16 residues. The chain's CDR3 is CASSLTRTGNTGELFF. The CDR3 DNA sequence: TGTGCCAGCAGCTTAACGAGGACAGGGAACACCGGGGAGCTGTTTTTT.

Notes on this clone: Other DNA sequences in the same sample also yield this CDR3. This chain connects TRBV5-1 to TRBJ2-7; TRBD1 aligns across 10 bases. Trimming removed 0 bases from V and 3 bases from J; junction bases left unmatched: 6. CDR1 and CDR2 from the germline V gene are SGHRS and YFSETQ. The CDR3 is 16 amino acids. The CDR3 coding sequence is TGCGCCAGCAGCTTGGGGTCGGGACAGGGGAGCTACGAGCAGTACTTC. Translation: CASSLGSGQGSYEQYF.

This chain joins TRBV28 and TRBJ2-7, with 16 bases identical to TRBD2. The junction had 6 bases not matched to a gene; V was cut back by 4 bases and J by 0 bases. The CDR3 is 18 amino acids. The germline V gene has CDR1 MDHEN and CDR2 SYDVKM. The CDR3 DNA is TGTGCCAGCAGTTCATCCGGGACTAGCGGGAGGGTCTCCTACGAGCAGTACTTC. Amino acids: CASSSSGTSGRVSYEQYF.

The CDR3 spells CASSSETGRSGNTIYF. The CDR3 DNA reads as TGTGCCAGCAGCTCCGAGACAGGGCGGTCTGGAAACACCATATATTTT. The rearrangement joins TRBV28 to TRBJ1-3; TRBD1 matches at 7 bases. J was trimmed by 1 base and V by 6 bases; bases with no gene match: 9. CDR3 length: 16 residues. CDR1 and CDR2 (germline): MDHEN, SYDVKM.

This chain links TRBV6-4 with TRBJ1-1; D remains unclear. The CDR3 consists of 13 residues. Trimming took 5 bases from V and 2 from J, leaving 9 bases between them. Germline V CDR1 and CDR2: MRHNA, SNTAGT. CDR3 in amino acids: CASSIRANTEAFF. CDR3 DNA: TGTGCCAGCAGTATCCGAGCCAACACTGAAGCTTTCTTT.

The rearrangement links TRBV4-2 to TRBJ2-1; TRBD2 matches 14 bases. Germline CDR1 LGHNA, CDR2 YNFKEQ. There are 16 residues in the CDR3. The V gene end was trimmed by 2 bases and the J gene end by 5 bases; junction bases not matched to a gene: 2. CDR3 nucleotide sequence: TGTGCCAGCAGCCAACCGGGACTAGCGGGAGACAATGAGCAGTTCTTC. It yields the protein CASSQPGLAGDNEQFF.

This clone was seen only once. This rearrangement joins TRBV6-1 to TRBJ2-1; 11 nucleotides match TRBD2. CDR1 and CDR2 from the germline V gene are MNHNS and SASEGT. J was trimmed by 5 bases and V by 9 bases; bases with no gene match: 6. This CDR3 has 14 residues. The CDR3 protein is CASKGLAENNEQFF. The CDR3 DNA sequence: TGTGCCAGTAAGGGACTAGCGGAGAACAATGAGCAGTTCTTC.

This clone was counted between two and nine times. This chain uses TRBV28 with TRBJ1-2; TRBD1 agrees at 8 bases. This CDR3 is built from 13 residues. From germline, CDR1 is MDHEN and CDR2 SYDVKM. Unmatched junction bases numbered 6, after V lost 7 bases and J lost 5 bases. CDR3 DNA sequence: TGTGCCAGCATACAGGGGGGACAATATGGCTACACCTTC. Translating it yields CASIQGGQYGYTF.

The rearrangement joins TRBV6-5 to TRBJ1-2, with D unclear. V lost 10 bases, J lost 7 bases, and 10 bases lay in between. Germline CDR1 is MNHEY and CDR2 is SVGAGI. The CDR3 loop spans 10 amino acids. The CDR3 sequence: CATEGAGYTF. CDR3 bases: TGTGCCACCGAGGGAGCTGGCTACACCTTC.

The rearrangement links TRBV7-9 to TRBJ1-2; maybe TRBD1 (5 bases). The CDR3 is 12 amino acids. V dropped 4 bases and J dropped 6 bases, with 9 bases sitting between them. CDR1 and CDR2 from the germline V gene are SEHNR and FQNEAQ (reference sequence). CDR3 nucleotides: TGTGCCAGCAGCTATTGGACAAATGGCTACACCTTC. This sequence encodes CASSYWTNGYTF. The full variable domain, in which reference TRBV7-9 and TRBJ1-2 provide the parts outside the CDR3, is DTGVSQNPRHKITKRGQNVTFRCDPISEHNRLYWYRQTLGQGPEFLTYFQNEAQLEKSRLLSDRFSAERPKGSFSTLEIQRTEQGDSAMYLCASSYWTNGYTFGSGTRLTVV.

The J gene is TRBJ2-2, the V gene TRBV27; 9 bases are shared with TRBD2. The CDR3 totals 14 residues. From germline, CDR1 is MNHEY and CDR2 SMNVEV (reference sequence). With V trimmed by 5 bases and J by 5 bases, 3 bases remained unmatched. The CDR3 region is CASSATSGTGELFF. CDR3 in DNA: TGTGCCAGCAGTGCAACTAGCGGGACCGGGGAGCTGTTTTTT.

The chain carries TRBV30 and TRBJ2-7; a possible D gene is TRBD2 (5 bases). Germline V gene lookup returns CDR1 GTSNPN and CDR2 SVGIG (reference sequence). Trimming removed 2 bases at V and 2 bases at J, with 7 bases between. The CDR3 consists of 12 residues. In DNA form, the CDR3 reads TGTGCCTGGAGTCCCGGGGCCTACGAGCAGTACTTC. Translating it yields CAWSPGAYEQYF.

V usage is TRBV28 and J usage is TRBJ2-7; tentatively, D is TRBD1 (6 bases). CDR3 length: 14 residues. V was shortened by 1 base and J by 5 bases, with 12 bases between the two germline ends. The germline V gene encodes CDR1 MDHEN and CDR2 SYDVKM. CDR3 DNA: TGTGCCAGCAGTTTATTGGCCAGGGGAGACGAGCAGTACTTC. Translating it yields CASSLLARGDEQYF.

The chain has TRBV11-2 and TRBJ1-3, with 8 positions matching TRBD1. Per the germline V gene, CDR1 is SGHAT and CDR2 is FQNNGV. After removal of 4 bases from V and 2 bases from J, the junction contained 4 bases not matched to a gene. This CDR3 is 15 amino acids long. DNA for the CDR3: TGTGCCAGCAGCTACGAGACAGGGGCTGGAAACACCATATATTTT. Translating gives CASSYETGAGNTIYF.

J is TRBJ2-7 and V is TRBV21-1; TRBD1 is the table's D call and was not checked against the DNA. TRBV21-1 is deemed a pseudogene. The CDR3 runs to 14 residues. This CDR3 reads CASSKVNRNYEQYF. The CDR3 region has the DNA TGTGCCAGCAGCAAAGTAAACAGGAACTACGAGCAGTACTTC.

In its sample, this clone was seen once. The chain employs TRBV30 and TRBJ1-1; D unclear. In germline, CDR1 is GTSNPN, CDR2 SVGIG (reference sequence). V dropped 1 base and J dropped 4 bases, with 16 bases sitting between them. CDR3 length: 15 amino acids. The CDR3 DNA sequence: TGTGCCTGGAGTGGTCCGGGTCAGTTGATCACTGAAGCTTTCTTT. It yields the protein CAWSGPGQLITEAFF.

There are a few counts of this clone. J is TRBJ1-2 and V is TRBV2; D possibly corresponds to TRBD1 (6 bases). CDR1 is SNHLY, CDR2 FYNNEI, per germline. V was shortened by 5 bases and J by 6 bases, with 13 bases between the two germline ends. The CDR3 covers 13 residues. This CDR3 reads CASSNLDRNGYTF. The CDR3 nucleotides are TGTGCCAGCAGTAACTTGGACAGAAATGGCTACACCTTC.

This sequence joins TRBV27 and TRBJ1-1; 10 positions match TRBD1. This CDR3 contains 14 residues. CDR1 and CDR2 from the germline V gene are MNHEY and SMNVEV (reference sequence). V gave up 5 bases and J gave up 5 bases; unmatched junction bases: 5. The CDR3 DNA sequence: TGTGCCAGCAGTCCGGGACAGGGGAGAACTGAAGCTTTCTTT. Translating gives CASSPGQGRTEAFF.

The chain links TRBV28 to TRBJ2-2; 11 nucleotides align to TRBD2. The CDR3 is 15 residues long. With V trimmed by 3 bases and J by 8 bases, 5 bases remained unmatched. Germline CDR1 MDHEN, CDR2 SYDVKM. The CDR3 protein is CASSLMASGRGELFF. The CDR3 DNA follows: TGTGCCAGCAGTTTGATGGCTAGCGGGAGGGGGGAGCTGTTTTTT.

The chain combines TRBV7-8 with TRBJ1-2, with TRBD1 identical over 7 bases. From germline, CDR1 is SGHVS and CDR2 FQNEAQ. V was pared by 4 bases and J by 5 bases, with 4 bases of the junction left unmatched. The CDR3 is made up of 13 amino acids. The DNA of the CDR3 is TGTGCCAGCAGCTCCGGGACAGAGTATGGCTACACCTTC. This translates into CASSSGTEYGYTF.

This chain's CDR3 is CSVEVPRTEEAKNIQYF. The CDR3 bases are TGCAGCGTTGAAGTGCCCCGGACAGAGGAGGCCAAAAACATTCAGTACTTC. This chain joins TRBV29-1 and TRBJ2-4; a possible D gene is TRBD1 (6 bases). Trimming stripped 1 base from V and 1 base from J, with 17 bases between. From germline, CDR1 is SQVTM and CDR2 ANQGSEA. This CDR3 has 17 amino acids.

The chain links TRBV15 to TRBJ2-1; the match to TRBD2 covers 7 bases. The CDR3 is 17 amino acids. The germline V gene encodes CDR1 LNHNV and CDR2 YYDKDF (reference sequence). Losses at the gene ends were 4 bases for V and 9 bases for J; bases not matched to a gene: 18. The CDR3 bases are TGTGCCACCAGCACGACATTAGGACTAGATGGAATGTTTGAGCAGTTCTTC. This translates into CATSTTLGLDGMFEQFF. Complete variable domain (other parts from reference TRBV15 and TRBJ2-1): DAMVIQNPRYQVTQFGKPVTLSCSQTLNHNVMYWYQQKSSQAPKLLFHYYDKDFNNEADTPDNFQSRRPNTSFCFLDIRSPGLGDTAMYLCATSTTLGLDGMFEQFFGPGTRLTVL.

The rearrangement uses TRBV6-5 and TRBJ2-5; weak D call: TRBD2 (5 bases). Trimming pared 0 bases from V and 1 base from J, leaving 12 bases between. The CDR3 runs 16 residues. Germline-derived CDR1 and CDR2 are MNHEY and SVGAGI. The CDR3 loop reads CASSYSAWESQETQYF. For the CDR3, the DNA is TGTGCCAGCAGTTACTCCGCTTGGGAGAGCCAAGAGACCCAGTACTTC.